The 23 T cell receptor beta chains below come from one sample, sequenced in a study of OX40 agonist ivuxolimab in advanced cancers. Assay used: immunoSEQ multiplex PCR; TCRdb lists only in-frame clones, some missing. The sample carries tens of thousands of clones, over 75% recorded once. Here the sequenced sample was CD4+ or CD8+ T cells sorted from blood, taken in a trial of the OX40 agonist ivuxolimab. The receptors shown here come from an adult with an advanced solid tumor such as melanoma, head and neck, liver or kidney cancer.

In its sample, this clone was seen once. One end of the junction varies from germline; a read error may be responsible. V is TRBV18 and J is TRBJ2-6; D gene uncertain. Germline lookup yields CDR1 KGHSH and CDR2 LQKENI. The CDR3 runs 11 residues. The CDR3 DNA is TGTGCCAGCTCACCGGCCAACGACCTGACTTTC. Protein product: CASSPANDLTF.

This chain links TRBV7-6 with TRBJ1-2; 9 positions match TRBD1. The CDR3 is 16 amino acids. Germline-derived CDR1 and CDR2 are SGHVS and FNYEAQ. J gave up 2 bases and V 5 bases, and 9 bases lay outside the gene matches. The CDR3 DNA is TGTGCCAGCAGCCCCAATCCGGGACAGGGCAACTATGGCTACACCTTC. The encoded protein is CASSPNPGQGNYGYTF.

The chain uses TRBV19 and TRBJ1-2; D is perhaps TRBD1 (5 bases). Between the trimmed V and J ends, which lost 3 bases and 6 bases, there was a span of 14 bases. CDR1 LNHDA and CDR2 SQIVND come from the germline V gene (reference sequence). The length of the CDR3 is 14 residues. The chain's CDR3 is CASSIAGKDDGYTF. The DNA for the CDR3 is TGTGCCAGTAGTATTGCAGGGAAGGACGATGGCTACACCTTC.

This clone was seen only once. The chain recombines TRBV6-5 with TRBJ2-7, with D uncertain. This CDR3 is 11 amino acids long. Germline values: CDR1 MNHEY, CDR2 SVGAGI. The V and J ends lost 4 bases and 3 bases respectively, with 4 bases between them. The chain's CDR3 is CASSSHYEQYF. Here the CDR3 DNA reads TGTGCCAGCAGTTCCCACTACGAGCAGTACTTC.

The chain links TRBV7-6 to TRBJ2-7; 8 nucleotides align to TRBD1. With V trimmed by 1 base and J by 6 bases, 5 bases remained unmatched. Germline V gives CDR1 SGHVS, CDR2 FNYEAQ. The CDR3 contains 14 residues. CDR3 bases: TGTGCCAGCAGCTTAGAACCAGGGGGCTTCGAGCAGTACTTC. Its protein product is CASSLEPGGFEQYF.

The CDR3 sequence: CAIRGPGPTYEQYF. The CDR3 DNA is TGTGCCATCAGAGGACCGGGGCCGACCTACGAGCAGTACTTC. The gene calls are TRBV10-3 and TRBJ2-7, with D perhaps being TRBD1 or TRBD2 (5 bases each). Germline CDR1 ENHRY, CDR2 SYGVKD. The CDR3 runs 14 residues. The V end was cut by 6 bases, the J end by 2 bases, with 14 bases between.

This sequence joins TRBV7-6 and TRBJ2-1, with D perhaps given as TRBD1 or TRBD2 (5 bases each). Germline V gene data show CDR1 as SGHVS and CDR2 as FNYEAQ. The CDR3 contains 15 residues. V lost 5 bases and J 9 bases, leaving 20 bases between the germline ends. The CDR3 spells CASSPSGTYYGEQFF. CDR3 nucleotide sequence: TGTGCCAGCAGCCCATCCGGGACGTATTATGGTGAGCAGTTCTTC. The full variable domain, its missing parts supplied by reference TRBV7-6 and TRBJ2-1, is GAGVSQSPRYKVTKRGQDVALRCDPISGHVSLYWYRQALGQGPEFLTYFNYEAQQDKSGLPNDRFSAERPEGSISTLTIQRTEQRDSAMYRCASSPSGTYYGEQFFGPGTRLTVL.

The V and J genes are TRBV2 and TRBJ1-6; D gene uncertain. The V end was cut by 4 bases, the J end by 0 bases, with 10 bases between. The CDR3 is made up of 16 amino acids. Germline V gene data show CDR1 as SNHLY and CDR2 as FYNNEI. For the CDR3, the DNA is TGTGCCAGCAGTGTAGAGTTGAGCTCCTATAATTCACCCCTCCACTTT. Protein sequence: CASSVELSSYNSPLHF.

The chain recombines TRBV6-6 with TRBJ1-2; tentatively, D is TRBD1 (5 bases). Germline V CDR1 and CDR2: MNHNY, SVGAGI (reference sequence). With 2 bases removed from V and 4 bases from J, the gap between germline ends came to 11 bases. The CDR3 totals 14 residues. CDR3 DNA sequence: TGTGCCAGCAGTTACACGGGGGTCGGCTATGGCTACACCTTC. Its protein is CASSYTGVGYGYTF.

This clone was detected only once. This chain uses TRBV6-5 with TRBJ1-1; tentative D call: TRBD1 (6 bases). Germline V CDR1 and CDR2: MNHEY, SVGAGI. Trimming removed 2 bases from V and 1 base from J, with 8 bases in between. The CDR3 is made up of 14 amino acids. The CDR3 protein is CASSYGGGNTEAFF. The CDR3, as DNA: TGTGCCAGCAGTTACGGGGGCGGGAACACTGAAGCTTTCTTT.

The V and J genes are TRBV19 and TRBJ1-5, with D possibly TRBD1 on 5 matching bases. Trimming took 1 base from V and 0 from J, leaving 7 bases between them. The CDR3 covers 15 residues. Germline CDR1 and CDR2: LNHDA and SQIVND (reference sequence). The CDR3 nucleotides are TGTGCCAGTAGTATAGGCCAGGGTAGCAATCAGCCCCAGCATTTT. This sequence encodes CASSIGQGSNQPQHF.

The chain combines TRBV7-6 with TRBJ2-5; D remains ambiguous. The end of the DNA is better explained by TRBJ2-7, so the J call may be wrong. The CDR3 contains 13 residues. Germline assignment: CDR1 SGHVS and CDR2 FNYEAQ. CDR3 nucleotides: TGTGCCAGCAGCTTAGCCGGATCCTACGAGCAGTACTTC. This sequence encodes CASSLAGSYEQYF.

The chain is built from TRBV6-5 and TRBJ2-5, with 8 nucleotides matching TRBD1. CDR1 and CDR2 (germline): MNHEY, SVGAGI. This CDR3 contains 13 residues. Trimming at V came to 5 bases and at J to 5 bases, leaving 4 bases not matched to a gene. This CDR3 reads CASSKTGEETQYF. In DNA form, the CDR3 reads TGTGCCAGCAGTAAGACAGGGGAGGAGACCCAGTACTTC.

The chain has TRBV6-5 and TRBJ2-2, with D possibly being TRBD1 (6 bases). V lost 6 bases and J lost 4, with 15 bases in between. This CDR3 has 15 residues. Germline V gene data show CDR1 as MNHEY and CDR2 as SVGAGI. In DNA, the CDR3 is TGTGCCAGCAGATACAGGGTAATGGGCACCGGGGAGCTGTTTTTT. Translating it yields CASRYRVMGTGELFF.

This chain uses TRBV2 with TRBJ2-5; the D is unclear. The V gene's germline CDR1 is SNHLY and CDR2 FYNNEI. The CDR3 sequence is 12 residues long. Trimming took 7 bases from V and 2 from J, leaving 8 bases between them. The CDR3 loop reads CASMGLQETQYF. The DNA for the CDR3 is TGTGCCAGCATGGGATTGCAAGAGACCCAGTACTTC.

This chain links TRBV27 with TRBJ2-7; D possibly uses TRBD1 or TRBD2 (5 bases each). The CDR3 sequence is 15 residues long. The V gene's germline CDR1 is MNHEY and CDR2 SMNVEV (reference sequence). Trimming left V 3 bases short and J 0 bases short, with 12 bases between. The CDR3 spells CASSFGAPSSYEQYF. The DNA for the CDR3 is TGTGCCAGCAGTTTCGGGGCACCGAGCTCCTACGAGCAGTACTTC.

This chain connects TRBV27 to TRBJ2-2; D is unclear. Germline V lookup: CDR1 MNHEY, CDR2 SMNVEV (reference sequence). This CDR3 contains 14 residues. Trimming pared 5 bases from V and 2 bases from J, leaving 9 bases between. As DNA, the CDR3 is TGTGCCAGCAGTCCCAACTACAACACCGGGGAGCTGTTTTTT. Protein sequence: CASSPNYNTGELFF.

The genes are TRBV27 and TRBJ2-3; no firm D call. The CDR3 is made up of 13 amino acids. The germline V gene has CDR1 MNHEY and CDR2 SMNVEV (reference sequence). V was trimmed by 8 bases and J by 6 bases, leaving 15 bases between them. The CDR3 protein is CASVQGSTDTQYF. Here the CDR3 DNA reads TGTGCCAGCGTTCAAGGGTCGACGGATACGCAGTATTTT.

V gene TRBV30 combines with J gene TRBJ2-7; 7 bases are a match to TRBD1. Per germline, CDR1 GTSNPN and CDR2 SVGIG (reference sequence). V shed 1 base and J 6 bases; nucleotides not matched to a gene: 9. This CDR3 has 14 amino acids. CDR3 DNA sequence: TGTGCCTGGAGTGGGCGACAGGGTGCCCTCGAGCAGTACTTC. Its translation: CAWSGRQGALEQYF.

The CDR3 sequence is CASSHIGGLNTEAFF. Written as DNA, the CDR3 is TGCGCCAGCAGCCATATAGGGGGATTGAACACTGAAGCTTTCTTT. The chain has TRBV4-3 and TRBJ1-1, with D maybe TRBD1 (6 bases). Germline values: CDR1 LGHNA, CDR2 YSLEER. CDR3 length equals 15 residues. Trimming removed 3 bases at V and 0 bases at J, with 11 bases between.

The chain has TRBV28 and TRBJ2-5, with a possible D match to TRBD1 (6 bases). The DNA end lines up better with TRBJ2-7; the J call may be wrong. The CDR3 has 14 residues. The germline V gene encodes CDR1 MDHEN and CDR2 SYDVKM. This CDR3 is CASSLGRGPYEQYF. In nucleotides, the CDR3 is TGTGCCAGCAGTTTGGGCAGGGGACCCTACGAGCAGTACTTC.

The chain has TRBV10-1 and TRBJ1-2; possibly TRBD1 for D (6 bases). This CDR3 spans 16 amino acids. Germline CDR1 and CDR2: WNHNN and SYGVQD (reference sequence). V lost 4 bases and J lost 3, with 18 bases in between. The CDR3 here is CASSGPLGGRDYGYTF. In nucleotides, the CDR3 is TGCGCCAGCAGTGGGCCCCTCGGGGGGCGAGACTATGGCTACACCTTC.

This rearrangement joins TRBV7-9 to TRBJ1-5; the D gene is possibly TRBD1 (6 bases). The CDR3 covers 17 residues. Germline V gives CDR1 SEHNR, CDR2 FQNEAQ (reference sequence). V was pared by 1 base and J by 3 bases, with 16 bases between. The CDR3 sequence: CASSLGISGVDNQPQHF. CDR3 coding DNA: TGTGCCAGCAGCTTAGGGATCTCAGGGGTCGACAATCAGCCCCAGCATTTT.